The 20 T cell receptor beta chains presented below share a single source sample, sequenced in a study of blood T cell repertoires in COVID-19. Profiling relied on immunoSEQ multiplex PCR, and the TCRdb table lists in-frame clones only, not all of them. Of more than 200,000 clones listed, 83% were seen once; the top ten hold roughly 2.7%. Sequenced material: peripheral blood. Every receptor here comes from a woman aged 40 to 49 with active or convalescent COVID-19.

The chain is built from TRBV24-1 and TRBJ2-5; 13 nucleotides line up with TRBD2. The CDR3 extends over 17 amino acids. V was clipped by 4 bases and J by 2 bases; unmatched bases: 6. Germline assignment: CDR1 KGHDR and CDR2 SFDVKD. For the CDR3, the DNA is TGTGCCACCAGTGACATGGGACTAGCGGGACGGCAAGAGACCCAGTACTTC. Its protein is CATSDMGLAGRQETQYF.

CDR3 nucleotides: TGTGCCAGCAGTCGACAGGGGGAAGCTTTCTTT. This gives the protein CASSRQGEAFF. The chain has TRBV25-1 and TRBJ1-1; 8 bases line up with TRBD1. Germline trimming cut 5 bases from V and 8 bases from J; bases unmatched to any gene: 1. The CDR3 totals 11 residues. Germline V gene sequence: CDR1 MGHDK, CDR2 SYGVNS.

The rearrangement links TRBV10-2 to TRBJ2-3; 11 nucleotides agree with TRBD2. The V gene's germline CDR1 is WSHSY and CDR2 SAAADI. V was pared by 3 bases and J by 5 bases, with 4 bases of the junction left unmatched. CDR3 length: 15 amino acids. In nucleotides, the CDR3 is TGCGCCAGCAGTGACGTCCTAGCGGGGGGAGATACGCAGTATTTT. It is translated as CASSDVLAGGDTQYF.

This chain joins TRBV5-6 and TRBJ1-2; 8 nucleotides align to TRBD1. Germline loops: CDR1 SGHDT, CDR2 YYEEEE. The junction had 3 bases not matched to a gene; V was cut back by 2 bases and J by 0 bases. CDR3 length equals 15 residues. The CDR3 DNA follows: TGTGCCAGCAGCTTTCAGGGGGCGGCTAACTATGGCTACACCTTC. This gives the protein CASSFQGAANYGYTF. The full variable domain, its missing parts supplied by reference TRBV5-6 and TRBJ1-2, is DAGVTQSPTHLIKTRGQQVTLRCSPKSGHDTVSWYQQALGQGPQFIFQYYEEEERQRGNFPDRFSGHQFPNYSSELNVNALLLGDSALYLCASSFQGAANYGYTFGSGTRLTVV.

This clone was counted once. The V and J genes are TRBV7-9 and TRBJ1-4, with D hard to call. The CDR3 runs 11 residues. Trimming pared 11 bases from V and 4 bases from J, leaving 8 bases between. CDR1 and CDR2 (germline): SEHNR, FQNEAQ (reference sequence). CDR3 in DNA: TGTGCCTCAGAGGTTAATGAAAAACTGTTTTTT. Its protein is CASEVNEKLFF. The variable domain in full, with the rest retrieved from reference TRBV7-9 and TRBJ1-4, is DTGVSQNPRHKITKRGQNVTFRCDPISEHNRLYWYRQTLGQGPEFLTYFQNEAQLEKSRLLSDRFSAERPKGSFSTLEIQRTEQGDSAMYLCASEVNEKLFFGSGTQLSVL.

The CDR3 reads CASSQVDREFNGYTF. The CDR3 DNA follows: TGCGCCAGCAGCCAAGTCGACAGGGAATTCAATGGCTACACCTTC. The chain employs TRBV4-3 and TRBJ1-2, with TRBD1 identical over 7 bases. Germline lookup yields CDR1 LGHNA and CDR2 YSLEER. CDR3 length: 15 residues. V gave up 1 base and J gave up 6 bases; unmatched junction bases: 8.

The V call is TRBV19, the J call TRBJ2-3; 9 nucleotides match TRBD2. The junction had 11 bases not matched to a gene; V was cut back by 7 bases and J by 0 bases. There are 17 residues in the CDR3. Per germline, CDR1 LNHDA and CDR2 SQIVND (reference sequence). CDR3 residues: CASTSEAGGFSTDTQYF. The CDR3 coding sequence is TGTGCCAGTACCTCCGAAGCGGGAGGCTTTAGCACAGATACGCAGTATTTT.

This clone was detected once. This chain links TRBV7-9 with TRBJ1-5, with D perhaps TRBD1 (5 bases). V lost 0 bases and J 5 bases, leaving 11 bases between the germline ends. The V gene's germline CDR1 is SEHNR and CDR2 FQNEAQ (reference sequence). CDR3 length: 15 amino acids. In nucleotides, the CDR3 is TGTGCCAGCAGCTTAGCATATGGCAGGGATCAGCCCCAGCATTTT. Protein sequence: CASSLAYGRDQPQHF.

This clone appeared a few times. The chain joins TRBV5-6 to TRBJ2-5; tentative D call: TRBD2 (6 bases). The CDR3 consists of 13 residues. Germline values: CDR1 SGHDT, CDR2 YYEEEE. The V end lost 9 bases, the J end lost 5 bases, and 17 bases lay between the germline ends. The CDR3 sequence is CATYEVGGETQYF. The CDR3 bases are TGTGCCACCTACGAGGTTGGGGGGGAGACCCAGTACTTC.

The V gene is TRBV12-3 or TRBV12-4, the J gene TRBJ1-1; tentative D call: TRBD1 (5 bases). This CDR3 is 13 amino acids long. V was pared by 8 bases and J by 1 base, with 11 bases between. CDR3 coding DNA: TGTGCCAGCTCCTTAGGGGAGAACACTGAAGCTTTCTTT. This gives the protein CASSLGENTEAFF.

The rearrangement joins TRBV24-1 to TRBJ1-1; a weak D match, TRBD1 (6 bases). The CDR3 totals 15 residues. Between the trimmed V and J ends, which lost 3 bases and 0 bases, there was a span of 10 bases. Germline values: CDR1 KGHDR, CDR2 SFDVKD. CDR3 sequence reads: CATSDGGLMNTEAFF. DNA of the CDR3: TGTGCCACCAGTGATGGGGGCCTGATGAACACTGAAGCTTTCTTT.

The CDR3 protein is CASSPPGSGSYEQYF. DNA of the CDR3: TGTGCCAGCAGCCCCCCGGGTAGCGGCTCCTACGAGCAGTACTTC. This chain links TRBV3-1 (or the pseudogene TRBV3-2) with TRBJ2-7; possible D gene TRBD2, 6 bases. Germline CDR1 is LGHDT and CDR2 is YNNKEL (reference sequence). The CDR3 loop spans 15 amino acids. Between the trimmed V and J ends, which lost 4 bases and 0 bases, there was a span of 13 bases.

In this sample, this clone turned up once. The chain recombines TRBV5-4 with TRBJ2-5, with 9 bases aligning to TRBD1. Trimming at V came to 4 bases and at J to 4 bases, leaving 5 bases not matched to a gene. This CDR3 region has 14 residues. The V gene's germline CDR1 is SGHNT and CDR2 YYREEE (reference sequence). The CDR3 reads CASSATGQGETQYF. CDR3 in DNA: TGTGCCAGCAGCGCCACGGGACAGGGAGAGACCCAGTACTTC.

The CDR3 protein is CASGQGPNYGYTF. DNA for the CDR3: TGTGCCAGCGGACAGGGACCTAACTATGGCTACACCTTC. This rearrangement joins TRBV7-2 to TRBJ1-2, with 8 bases that match TRBD1. This CDR3 spans 13 amino acids. J lost 0 bases, V lost 8 bases, and 2 bases had no gene match. Germline V gene sequence: CDR1 SGHTA, CDR2 FQGNSA.

The chain joins TRBV4-1 to TRBJ1-1; possibly TRBD1 for D (5 bases). In germline, CDR1 is MGHRA, CDR2 YSYEKL. Trimming cost V 0 bases and J 1 base, with 12 bases left between them. The CDR3 has 16 residues. CDR3 in DNA: TGCGCCAGCAGCCAAGAGGGACGGACTACGAACACTGAAGCTTTCTTT. Translated, it gives CASSQEGRTTNTEAFF.

The rearrangement links TRBV30 to TRBJ1-2; 8 nucleotides align to TRBD1. The CDR3 is 12 amino acids. CDR1 is GTSNPN, CDR2 SVGIG, per germline (reference sequence). Unmatched junction bases numbered 9, after V lost 5 bases and J lost 10 bases. CDR3 in DNA: TGTGCCTGGGGGAACGGACAGGGAGCCTACACCTTC. Protein product: CAWGNGQGAYTF.

The rearrangement joins TRBV5-8 to TRBJ2-1, with a tentative D call TRBD1 (6 bases). Trimming took off 4 bases at V and 5 bases at J, with 22 bases between the two ends. Germline V gives CDR1 SGHTS, CDR2 YDEGEE. The CDR3 spans 17 residues. This CDR3 is CASSDYRATDTHNEQFF. DNA for the CDR3: TGTGCCAGCAGCGATTACAGGGCGACCGATACCCACAATGAGCAGTTCTTC.

The CDR3 DNA follows: TGTGCCAGCAGCTTGAGTGACAGGGTAGGGTATGGCTACACCTTC. This translates into CASSLSDRVGYGYTF. This chain joins TRBV5-6 and TRBJ1-2, with 7 bases that match TRBD1. V was clipped by 1 base and J by 5 bases; unmatched bases: 8. CDR1 SGHDT and CDR2 YYEEEE come from the germline V gene. This CDR3 spans 15 amino acids.

V and J are TRBV11-2 and TRBJ1-1; D is perhaps TRBD1 (6 bases). The CDR3 is made up of 16 amino acids. Trimming removed 5 bases from V and 1 base from J, with 17 bases in between. From germline, CDR1 is SGHAT and CDR2 FQNNGV. The CDR3 reads CASSLRLGQENTEAFF. The CDR3 bases are TGTGCCAGCAGCCTCCGCCTGGGACAAGAGAACACTGAAGCTTTCTTT.

J is TRBJ2-1 and V is TRBV7-9; tentative D call: TRBD2 (7 bases). V was cut by 2 bases and J by 6 bases, with 17 bases left in between. Germline loops: CDR1 SEHNR, CDR2 FQNEAQ (reference sequence). The CDR3 loop spans 16 amino acids. CDR3 amino acids: CASSLIGGPNLNEQFF. In DNA, the CDR3 is TGTGCCAGCAGCTTAATCGGGGGGCCCAACCTCAATGAGCAGTTCTTC.